The TCR beta chain under discussion was sequenced for a study of cytomegalovirus exposure and HLA in healthy donors. PCR used 60 Vbeta primers and 13 Jbeta primers. The table came from immunoSEQ multiplex PCR; TCRdb's copy has only in-frame clones and leaves some out. Its clone listing holds about 130,000 clones. This CDR3 has 15 amino acids. J gave up 2 bases and V 6 bases, and 1 base lay outside the gene matches. Germline assignment: CDR1 WNHNN and CDR2 SYGVQD (reference sequence). Study observations and caveats: The later analysis indicated that the majority of CMV-associated TCR beta chains appeared HLA-restricted. It was only CMV serostatus that was available as immune exposure information. A reported reduction in N-insertions relative to the approximately 640-donor mean was seen in an Asian-associated ancestry cluster in a later analysis. It was 150 or so TCR beta chains that were listed as cytomegalovirus-associated.

Remarks on this clone: Antigen specificity is unknown.

V gene TRBV10-1 combines with J gene TRBJ2-7, with 16 bases aligning to TRBD2. The sample comprised PBMCs. The receptor's source is a woman between 40 and 55 years old in good health and CMV-seropositive. CDR3 nucleotide sequence: TGCGCCAGCAGCGGGACTAGCGGGAGGGCCTACGAGCAGTACTTC. Protein product: CASSGTSGRAYEQYF.